This T cell receptor beta chain originates from a study of shared clonotypes between healthy human individuals. Study summary: With ages of 18 to 49, the donors were a couple of women and three men. Study-level points and caveats: Sampling was confined to blood; repertoires within tissues likely differ. What limited the represented genetic and exposure-history diversity was the small number of donors.

The germline V gene has CDR1 MNHNS and CDR2 SASEGT. The V and J ends lost 5 bases and 0 bases respectively, with 10 bases between them. CDR3 length: 14 amino acids. Points on this clone: The antigen remains unidentified.

TCRdb keeps only in-frame clones here, not all; method: immunoSEQ multiplex PCR. The profile shows over 400,000 clones, 70% to 85% of them singletons. The receptor was isolated from a middle-aged woman in good health. Some clones in this sample may be carry-over from other donors' samples. The genes are TRBV6-1 and TRBJ1-2; D gene uncertain. Sequencing was performed on PBMCs. DNA for the CDR3: TGTGCCAGCAGTCCCTCCCTAGCTAACTATGGCTACACCTTC. Translating it yields CASSPSLANYGYTF.